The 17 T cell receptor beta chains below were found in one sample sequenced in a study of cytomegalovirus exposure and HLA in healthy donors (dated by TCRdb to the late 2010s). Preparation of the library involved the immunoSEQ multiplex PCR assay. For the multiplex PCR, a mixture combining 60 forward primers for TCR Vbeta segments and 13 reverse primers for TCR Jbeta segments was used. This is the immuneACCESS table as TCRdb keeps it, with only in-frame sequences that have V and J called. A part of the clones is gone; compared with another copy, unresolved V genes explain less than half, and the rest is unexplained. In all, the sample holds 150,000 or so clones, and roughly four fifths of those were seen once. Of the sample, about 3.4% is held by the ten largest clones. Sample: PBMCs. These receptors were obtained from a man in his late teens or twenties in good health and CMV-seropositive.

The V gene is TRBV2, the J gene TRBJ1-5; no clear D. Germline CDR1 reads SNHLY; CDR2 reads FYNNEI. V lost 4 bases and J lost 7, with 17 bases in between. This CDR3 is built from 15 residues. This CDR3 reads CASSVSKGDGQPQHF. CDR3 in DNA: TGTGCCAGCAGTGTATCGAAGGGAGACGGGCAGCCCCAGCATTTT.

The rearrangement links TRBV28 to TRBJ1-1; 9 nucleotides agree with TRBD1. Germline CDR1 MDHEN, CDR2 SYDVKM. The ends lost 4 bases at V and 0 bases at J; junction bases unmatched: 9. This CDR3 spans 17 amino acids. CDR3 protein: CASSSSGTGNMNTEAFF. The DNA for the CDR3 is TGTGCCAGCAGTTCATCCGGGACAGGGAACATGAACACTGAAGCTTTCTTT.

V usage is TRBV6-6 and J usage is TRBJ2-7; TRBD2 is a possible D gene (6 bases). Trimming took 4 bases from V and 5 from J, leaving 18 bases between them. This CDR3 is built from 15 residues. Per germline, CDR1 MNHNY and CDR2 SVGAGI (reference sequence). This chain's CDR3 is CASSWVGTGKDEQYF. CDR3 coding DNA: TGTGCCAGCAGTTGGGTTGGGACTGGGAAAGACGAGCAGTACTTC.

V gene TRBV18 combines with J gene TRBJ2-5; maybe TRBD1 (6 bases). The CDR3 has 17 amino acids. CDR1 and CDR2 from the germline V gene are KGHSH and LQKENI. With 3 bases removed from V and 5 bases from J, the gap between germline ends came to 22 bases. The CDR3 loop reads CASSPQRTESLGETQYF. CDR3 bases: TGTGCCAGCTCACCCCAGAGGACAGAATCTCTCGGGGAGACCCAGTACTTC.

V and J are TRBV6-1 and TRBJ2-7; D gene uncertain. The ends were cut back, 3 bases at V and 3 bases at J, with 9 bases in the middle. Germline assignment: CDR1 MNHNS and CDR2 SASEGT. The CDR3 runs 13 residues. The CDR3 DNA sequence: TGTGCCAGCAGTGACCTTAGCCTCTACGAGCAGTACTTC. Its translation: CASSDLSLYEQYF.

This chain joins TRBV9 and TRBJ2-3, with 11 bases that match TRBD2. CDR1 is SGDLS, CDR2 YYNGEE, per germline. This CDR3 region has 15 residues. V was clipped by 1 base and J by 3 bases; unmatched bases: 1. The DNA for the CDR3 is TGTGCCAGCAGCGTATCTAGCGGGAGGACAGATACGCAGTATTTT. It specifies CASSVSSGRTDTQYF.

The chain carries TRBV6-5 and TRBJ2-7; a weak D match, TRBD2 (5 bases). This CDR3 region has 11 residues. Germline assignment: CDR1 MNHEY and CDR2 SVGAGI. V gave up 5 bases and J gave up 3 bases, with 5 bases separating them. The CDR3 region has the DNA TGTGCCAGCAGTGAGGGCTACGAGCAGTACTTC. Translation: CASSEGYEQYF.

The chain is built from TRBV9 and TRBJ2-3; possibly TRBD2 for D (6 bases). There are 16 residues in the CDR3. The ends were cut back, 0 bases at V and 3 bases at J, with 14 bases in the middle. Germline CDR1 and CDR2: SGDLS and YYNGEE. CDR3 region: CASSVGSGVITDTQYF. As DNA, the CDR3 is TGTGCCAGCAGCGTAGGGTCGGGAGTGATTACAGATACGCAGTATTTT. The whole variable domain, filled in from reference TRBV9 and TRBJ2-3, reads DSGVTQTPKHLITATGQRVTLRCSPRSGDLSVYWYQQSLDQGLQFLIQYYNGEERAKGNILERFSAQQFPDLHSELNLSSLELGDSALYFCASSVGSGVITDTQYFGPGTRLTVL.

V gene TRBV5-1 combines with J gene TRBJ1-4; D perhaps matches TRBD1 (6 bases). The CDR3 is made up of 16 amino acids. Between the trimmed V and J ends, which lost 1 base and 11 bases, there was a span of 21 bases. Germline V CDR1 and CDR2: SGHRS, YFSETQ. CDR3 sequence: CASSLRGSGGAEKLFF. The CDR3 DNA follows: TGCGCCAGCAGCTTGCGCGGCAGTGGGGGCGCGGAGAAACTGTTTTTT.

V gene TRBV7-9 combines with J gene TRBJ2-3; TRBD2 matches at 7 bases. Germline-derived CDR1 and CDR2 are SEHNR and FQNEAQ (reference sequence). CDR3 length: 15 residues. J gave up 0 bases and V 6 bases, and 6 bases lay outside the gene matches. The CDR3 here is CASRPTSESTDTQYF. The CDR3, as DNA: TGTGCCAGCAGGCCTACTAGCGAAAGCACAGATACGCAGTATTTT.

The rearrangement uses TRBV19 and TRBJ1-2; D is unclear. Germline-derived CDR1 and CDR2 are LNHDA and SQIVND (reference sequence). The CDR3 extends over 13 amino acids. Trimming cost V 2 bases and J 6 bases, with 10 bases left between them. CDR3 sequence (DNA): TGTGCCAGTAGTATATCAGTAAACCATGGCTACACCTTC. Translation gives CASSISVNHGYTF.

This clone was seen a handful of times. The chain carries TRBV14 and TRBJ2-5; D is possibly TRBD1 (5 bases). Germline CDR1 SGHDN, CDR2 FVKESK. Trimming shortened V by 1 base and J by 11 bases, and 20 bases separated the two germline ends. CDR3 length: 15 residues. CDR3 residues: CASSQGTGSSREQYF. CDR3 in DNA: TGTGCCAGCAGCCAAGGAACAGGTTCGAGTCGAGAGCAGTACTTC.

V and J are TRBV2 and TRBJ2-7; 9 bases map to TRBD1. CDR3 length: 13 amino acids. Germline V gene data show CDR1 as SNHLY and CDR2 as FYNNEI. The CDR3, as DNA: TGTGGAACCAAGACAGGGGGATCCTACGAGCAGTACTTC. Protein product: CGTKTGGSYEQYF.

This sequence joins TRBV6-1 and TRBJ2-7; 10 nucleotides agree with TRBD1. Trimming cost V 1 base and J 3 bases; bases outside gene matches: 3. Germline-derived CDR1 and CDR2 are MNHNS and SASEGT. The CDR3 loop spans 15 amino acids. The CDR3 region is CASSEGQGAFYEQYF. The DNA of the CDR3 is TGTGCCAGCAGTGAAGGACAGGGGGCTTTCTACGAGCAGTACTTC.

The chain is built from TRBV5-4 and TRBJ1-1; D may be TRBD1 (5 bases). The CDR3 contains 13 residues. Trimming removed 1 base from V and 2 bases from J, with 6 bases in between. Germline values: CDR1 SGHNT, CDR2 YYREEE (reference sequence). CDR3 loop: CASSLQGNTEAFF. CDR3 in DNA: TGTGCCAGCAGCTTGCAGGGTAACACTGAAGCTTTCTTT.

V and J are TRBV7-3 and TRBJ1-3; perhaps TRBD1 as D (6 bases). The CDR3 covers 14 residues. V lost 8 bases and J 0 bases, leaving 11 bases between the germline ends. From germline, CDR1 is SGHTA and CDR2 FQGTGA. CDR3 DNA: TGTGCCAGCGCGCGGACAGACTCTGGAAACACCATATATTTT. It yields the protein CASARTDSGNTIYF.

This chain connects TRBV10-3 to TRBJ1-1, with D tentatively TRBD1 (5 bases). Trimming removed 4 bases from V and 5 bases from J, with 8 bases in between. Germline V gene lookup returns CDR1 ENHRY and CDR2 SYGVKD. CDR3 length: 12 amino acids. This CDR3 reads CAISATVTEAFF. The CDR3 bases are TGTGCCATCAGTGCGACAGTAACTGAAGCTTTCTTT.